These 23 T cell receptor beta chains were all obtained from the same sample, sequenced in a study of shared clonotypes between healthy human individuals. TCRdb's table, derived via immunoSEQ multiplex PCR, lists solely in-frame clones and lacks some. The sample consists of 75,000 to 100,000 clones, over 40% of them appearing once. Sequenced sample: PBMCs. The receptors come from a woman in her forties in good health. Some clones in this sample may be carry-over from other donors' samples.

The V call is TRBV30, the J call TRBJ1-4, with 7 bases that match TRBD1. Germline loops: CDR1 GTSNPN, CDR2 SVGIG (reference sequence). J was trimmed by 8 bases and V by 8 bases; bases with no gene match: 5. CDR3 length equals 11 residues. The chain's CDR3 is CAGTAYEKLFF. CDR3 DNA: TGTGCCGGGACAGCGTACGAAAAACTGTTTTTT.

The V and J genes are TRBV15 and TRBJ2-7; D may match TRBD1 or TRBD2 (6 bases each). Trimming removed 5 bases from V and 1 base from J, with 12 bases in between. The germline CDR1 and CDR2 sequences are LNHNV and YYDKDF (reference sequence). The CDR3 length is 14 residues. The CDR3 DNA reads as TGTGCCACCAGCCGGGAAGGGGGGTCCTACGAGCAGTACTTC. Protein: CATSREGGSYEQYF. The full variable domain, with the rest looked up from reference TRBV15 and TRBJ2-7, is DAMVIQNPRYQVTQFGKPVTLSCSQTLNHNVMYWYQQKSSQAPKLLFHYYDKDFNNEADTPDNFQSRRPNTSFCFLDIRSPGLGDTAMYLCATSREGGSYEQYFGPGTRLTVT.

The gene calls are TRBV27 and TRBJ2-7, with 8 nucleotides matching TRBD1. The V gene's germline CDR1 is MNHEY and CDR2 SMNVEV (reference sequence). This CDR3 has 14 amino acids. Losses at the gene ends were 5 bases for V and 3 bases for J; bases not matched to a gene: 6. CDR3 in amino acids: CASSPWTGSYEQYF. DNA of the CDR3: TGTGCCAGCAGTCCGTGGACAGGGAGCTACGAGCAGTACTTC.

Points on this clone: Only one base separates this from a far larger clonotype, so it likely reflects a read error. J is TRBJ1-2 and V is TRBV6-5, with 12 bases matching TRBD1. This CDR3 spans 12 amino acids. The J segment lost 7 bases and the V segment lost 8 bases, leaving 2 bases of the junction unmatched. Germline loops: CDR1 MNHEY, CDR2 SVGAGI. Here the CDR3 reads CASGTGGCGYTF. DNA of the CDR3: TGTGCCAGCGGGACAGGGGGCTGTGGCTACACCTTC.

This clone has ten or more counts. This chain links TRBV10-3 with TRBJ1-2; weak D call: TRBD1 (6 bases). V lost 6 bases, J lost 7 bases, and 12 bases lay in between. Germline-derived CDR1 and CDR2 are ENHRY and SYGVKD. CDR3 length equals 12 residues. CDR3 amino acids: CAIRPTGSGYTF. In DNA form, the CDR3 reads TGTGCCATCAGGCCGACAGGCTCTGGCTACACCTTC.

The chain joins TRBV15 to TRBJ2-7, with D perhaps matching TRBD1 (5 bases). The CDR3 has 13 amino acids. Trimming shortened V by 5 bases and J by 3 bases, and 11 bases separated the two germline ends. In germline, CDR1 is LNHNV, CDR2 YYDKDF (reference sequence). In nucleotides, the CDR3 is TGTGCCACCAGCCCCCAGGGCATCTACGAGCAGTACTTC. This gives the protein CATSPQGIYEQYF.

This clone was recorded at least ten times. The chain is built from TRBV5-1 and TRBJ1-1, with a weak D call TRBD1 (5 bases). The V end lost 6 bases, the J end lost 3 bases, and 12 bases lay between the germline ends. The CDR3 spans 13 residues. Germline-derived CDR1 and CDR2 are SGHRS and YFSETQ. The CDR3 here is CASTTAGDTEAFF. The CDR3 DNA reads as TGCGCCAGCACGACGGCGGGGGACACTGAAGCTTTCTTT.

As to this clone: This probably arose from a read error, given a far larger clone one base away. Other DNA variants within this sample encode the same CDR3. This rearrangement joins TRBV18 to TRBJ2-3; D is ambiguous. This CDR3 comprises 13 residues. The germline V and J ends were trimmed by 2 bases and 0 bases, with 3 bases remaining between them. Germline V gene data show CDR1 as KGHSH and CDR2 as LQKENI. The CDR3 spells CASSPGSTDTQYF. The DNA for the CDR3 is TGTGCCAGCTCACCAGGCAGCACAGATACGCAGTATTTT.

This chain uses TRBV2 with TRBJ2-7; a possible D gene is TRBD2 (6 bases). Germline CDR1 and CDR2: SNHLY and FYNNEI. V was shortened by 8 bases and J by 3 bases, with 14 bases between the two germline ends. The CDR3 has 13 residues. The CDR3 sequence: CASATGAGYEQYF. CDR3 nucleotide sequence: TGTGCCAGCGCGACGGGAGCTGGCTACGAGCAGTACTTC.

There are many counts of this clone. The rearrangement links TRBV4-2 to TRBJ2-7; 7 nucleotides agree with TRBD2. After removal of 0 bases from V and 4 bases from J, the junction contained 6 bases not matched to a gene. Germline V gene data show CDR1 as LGHNA and CDR2 as YNFKEQ. This CDR3 region has 15 residues. CDR3 loop: CASSQEGSGPYEQYF. Written as DNA, the CDR3 is TGTGCCAGCAGCCAAGAAGGTAGCGGGCCTTACGAGCAGTACTTC.

In this sample, this clone turned up many times. The chain links TRBV19 to TRBJ2-3; TRBD2 matches 9 bases. In germline, CDR1 is LNHDA, CDR2 SQIVND (reference sequence). Trimming removed 5 bases from V and 0 bases from J; junction bases left unmatched: 9. The CDR3 extends over 17 amino acids. The CDR3, as DNA: TGTGCCAGTAGTCCCGGGACTAGCACCTTAAGCACAGATACGCAGTATTTT. Protein sequence: CASSPGTSTLSTDTQYF.

This rearrangement joins TRBV6-4 to TRBJ2-1; D possibly corresponds to TRBD2 (5 bases). The CDR3 contains 14 residues. Germline V gene data show CDR1 as MRHNA and CDR2 as SNTAGT. V was clipped by 3 bases and J by 10 bases, with 16 bases between them. In DNA form, the CDR3 reads TGTGCCAGCAGTGATAAGAGTGGGGAGCGGGAGCAGTTCTTC. Translating gives CASSDKSGEREQFF.

The CDR3 is CASGYGTHEQFF. CDR3 nucleotide sequence: TGTGCCAGCGGGTACGGGACCCATGAGCAGTTCTTC. The chain employs TRBV27 and TRBJ2-1; D assignment may be TRBD1 or TRBD2 (5 bases each). CDR1 and CDR2 (germline): MNHEY, SMNVEV (reference sequence). The CDR3 sequence is 12 residues long. V was pared by 8 bases and J by 8 bases, with 13 bases between.

This clone showed up many times. V and J are TRBV7-8 and TRBJ2-1; no definite D call. The CDR3 is 18 amino acids. The germline V gene has CDR1 SGHVS and CDR2 FQNEAQ. Trimming removed 1 base at V and 0 bases at J, with 16 bases between. CDR3 sequence (DNA): TGTGCCAGCAGCTTAGGAGTAAGGGCCAGTAGCTCCTACAATGAGCAGTTCTTC. This encodes CASSLGVRASSSYNEQFF.

This clone has a count of ten or more. J is TRBJ2-3 and V is TRBV29-1; D is undetermined. The CDR3 has 13 amino acids. The germline CDR1 and CDR2 sequences are SQVTM and ANQGSEA. With 7 bases removed from V and 7 bases from J, the gap between germline ends came to 18 bases. The CDR3 sequence: CSARGLEGYTQYF. The CDR3 bases are TGCAGCGCCCGAGGCCTTGAAGGGTATACGCAGTATTTT.

V is TRBV28 and J is TRBJ2-5; TRBD2 aligns across 7 bases. J was trimmed by 4 bases and V by 6 bases; bases with no gene match: 11. The CDR3 consists of 15 residues. CDR1 is MDHEN, CDR2 SYDVKM, per germline. CDR3 residues: CASSPPRGGLETQYF. CDR3 DNA: TGTGCCAGCAGCCCCCCGAGGGGAGGGCTAGAGACCCAGTACTTC.

The chain employs TRBV6-5 and TRBJ1-1; 11 positions agree with TRBD1. The CDR3 runs to 14 residues. CDR1 is MNHEY, CDR2 SVGAGI, per germline. With V trimmed by 5 bases and J by 5 bases, 4 bases remained unmatched. CDR3 sequence: CASSEWDRGTEAFF. The CDR3 DNA follows: TGTGCCAGCAGTGAATGGGACAGGGGGACTGAAGCTTTCTTT.

This CDR3 reads CASSLGQGANIQYF. The DNA of the CDR3 is TGCGCCAGCAGCTTGGGACAGGGGGCAAACATTCAGTACTTC. This chain joins TRBV5-1 and TRBJ2-4; 10 bases agree with TRBD1. The CDR3 totals 14 residues. With V trimmed by 0 bases and J by 6 bases, 0 bases remained unmatched. Germline-derived CDR1 and CDR2 are SGHRS and YFSETQ.

V usage is TRBV27 and J usage is TRBJ1-1; the D gene is possibly TRBD1 (6 bases). Germline V gene sequence: CDR1 MNHEY, CDR2 SMNVEV (reference sequence). The CDR3 length is 13 residues. V lost 5 bases to trimming and J lost 1 base, with 8 bases between them. The CDR3 DNA follows: TGTGCCAGCAGTCCCAGGGGGAACACTGAAGCTTTCTTT. Translating it yields CASSPRGNTEAFF.

The chain carries TRBV4-3 and TRBJ2-1; no clear D gene. V was trimmed by 3 bases and J by 6 bases, leaving 12 bases between them. The CDR3 has 14 residues. CDR1 and CDR2 from the germline V gene are LGHNA and YSLEER. The CDR3 coding sequence is TGCGCCAGCAGCCAGATCGTCTATGTCAATGAGCAGTTCTTC. It specifies CASSQIVYVNEQFF.

The CDR3 DNA reads TGCGCCAGCAGCTTGCGATACAGGGCCTATGTGTCTCATGAGCAGTTCTTC. Its translation is CASSLRYRAYVSHEQFF. The V gene is TRBV5-1, the J gene TRBJ2-1; a weak D match, TRBD1 (6 bases). This CDR3 is built from 17 residues. Trimming took 1 base from V and 8 from J, leaving 22 bases between them. The V gene's germline CDR1 is SGHRS and CDR2 YFSETQ.

In its sample, this clone was seen many times. V and J are TRBV30 and TRBJ2-3; D unclear. V was pared by 0 bases and J by 2 bases, with 6 bases between. The germline V gene has CDR1 GTSNPN and CDR2 SVGIG (reference sequence). This CDR3 comprises 13 residues. The CDR3 protein is CAWSVGHTDTQYF. DNA for the CDR3: TGTGCCTGGAGTGTTGGTCACACAGATACGCAGTATTTT.

This chain joins TRBV9 and TRBJ2-7; D possibly matches TRBD1 or TRBD2 (5 bases each). Germline V gene sequence: CDR1 SGDLS, CDR2 YYNGEE. The ends were cut back, 3 bases at V and 6 bases at J, with 16 bases in the middle. The CDR3 spans 14 residues. As DNA, the CDR3 is TGTGCCAGCAGCGAGGGGTTCGGGGCCTTCGAGCAGTACTTC. Encoded protein: CASSEGFGAFEQYF.